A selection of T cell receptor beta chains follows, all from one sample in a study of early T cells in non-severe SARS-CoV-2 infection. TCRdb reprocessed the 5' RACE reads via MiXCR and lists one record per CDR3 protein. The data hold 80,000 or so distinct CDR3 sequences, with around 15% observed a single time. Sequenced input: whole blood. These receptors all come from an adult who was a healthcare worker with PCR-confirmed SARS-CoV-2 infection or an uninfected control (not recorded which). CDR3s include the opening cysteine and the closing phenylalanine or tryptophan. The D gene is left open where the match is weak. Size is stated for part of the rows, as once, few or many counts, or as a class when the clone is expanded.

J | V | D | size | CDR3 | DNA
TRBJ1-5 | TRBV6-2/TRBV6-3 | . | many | CAARDVGNQPQHF | TGTGCCGCCCGGGACGTGGGCAATCAGCCCCAGCATTTT
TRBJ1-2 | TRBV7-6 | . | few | CASSANSANYGYTF | TGTGCCAGCAGCGCCAACTCAGCGAACTATGGCTACACCTTC
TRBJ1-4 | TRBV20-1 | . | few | CSGNPFLDEGREKLFF | TGCAGTGGAAATCCGTTCCTCGATGAAGGTAGAGAAAAACTGTTTTTT
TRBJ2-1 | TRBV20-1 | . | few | CSASRGSISYNEQFF | TGCAGTGCTAGTAGGGGGAGTATTTCCTACAATGAGCAGTTCTTC
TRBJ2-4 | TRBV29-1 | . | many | CSVARDRSQYF | TGCAGCGTCGCCCGGGACCGTAGTCAGTACTTC
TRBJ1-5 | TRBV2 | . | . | CASGVLSNQPQHF | TGTGCCAGCGGGGTCCTTAGCAATCAGCCCCAGCATTTT
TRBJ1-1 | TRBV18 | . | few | CASSPQGENTEAFF | TGTGCCAGCTCACCACAGGGTGAGAACACTGAAGCTTTCTTT
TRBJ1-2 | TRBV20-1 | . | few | CSAPENGYTF | TGCAGTGCTCCCGAAAATGGCTACACCTTC
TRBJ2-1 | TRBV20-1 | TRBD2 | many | CSASGGVFDEQFF | TGCAGTGCTAGCGGGGGGGTTTTTGATGAGCAGTTCTTC
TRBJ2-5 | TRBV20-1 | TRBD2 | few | CSASGREGQETQYF | TGCAGTGCTAGTGGGCGGGAGGGCCAAGAGACCCAGTACTTC
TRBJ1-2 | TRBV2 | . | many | CASKESGGNGYTF | TGTGCCAGCAAAGAGTCCGGAGGTAACGGCTACACCTTC
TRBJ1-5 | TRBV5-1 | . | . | CASSWDPVAGSNQPQHF | TGCGCCAGCAGCTGGGACCCAGTGGCAGGGTCAAATCAGCCCCAGCATTTT
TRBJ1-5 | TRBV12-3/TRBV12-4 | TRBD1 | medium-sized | CASSQRTGGVNQPQHF | TGTGCCAGCAGTCAAAGGACAGGGGGAGTTAATCAGCCCCAGCATTTT
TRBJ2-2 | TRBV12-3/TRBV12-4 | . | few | CASSLGIKELFF | TGTGCCAGCAGTTTGGGCATTAAGGAGCTGTTTTTT
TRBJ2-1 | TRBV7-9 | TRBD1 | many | CASSPGDWGQGDLHEQFF | TGTGCCAGCAGCCCCGGCGATTGGGGACAGGGTGATTTGCATGAGCAGTTCTTC
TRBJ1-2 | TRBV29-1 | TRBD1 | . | CSVVGGPNYGYTF | TGCAGCGTGGTAGGGGGCCCTAACTATGGCTACACCTTC
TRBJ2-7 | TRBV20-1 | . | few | CSAAIHVGHEQYF | TGCAGTGCTGCGATCCATGTAGGACACGAGCAGTACTTC
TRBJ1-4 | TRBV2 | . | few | CASSGIGEKLFF | TGTGCCAGCTCAGGGATCGGCGAAAAACTGTTTTTT
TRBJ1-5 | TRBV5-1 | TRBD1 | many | CARQTGTGEYSNQPQHF | TGCGCCAGGCAAACCGGGACAGGAGAATATAGCAATCAGCCCCAGCATTTT
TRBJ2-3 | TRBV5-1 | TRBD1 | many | CASSLGQSTDTQYF | TGTGCCAGCAGCTTGGGACAGAGCACAGATACGCAGTATTTT
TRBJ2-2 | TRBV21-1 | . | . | CASSKFATGTGSTGELFF | .
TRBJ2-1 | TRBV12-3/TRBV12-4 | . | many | CASSRNRVNEQFF | TGTGCCAGCAGTCGCAACAGGGTCAATGAGCAGTTCTTC
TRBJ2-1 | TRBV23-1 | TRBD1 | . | CASSRDSLHNEQFF | TGCGCCAGCAGTCGGGACAGCCTGCACAATGAGCAGTTCTTC
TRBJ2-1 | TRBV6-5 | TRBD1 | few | CASSSRTGHSYNEQFF | TGTGCCAGCAGTAGCCGGACAGGGCATAGCTACAATGAGCAGTTCTTC
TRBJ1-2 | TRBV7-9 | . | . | CASNLEDSGYTF | TGTGCCAGCAACTTAGAAGACAGCGGCTACACCTTC
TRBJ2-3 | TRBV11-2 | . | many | CASSPGGTQYF | TGTGCCAGCAGCCCCGGGGGTACGCAGTATTTT
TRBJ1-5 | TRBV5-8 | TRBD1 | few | CASSYGTGGSNQPQHF | TGTGCCAGCAGCTACGGGACAGGGGGAAGCAATCAGCCCCAGCATTTT
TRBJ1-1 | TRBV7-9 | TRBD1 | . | CASSSDRGRHTEAFF | TGTGCCAGCAGCTCGGACAGGGGCAGGCACACTGAAGCTTTCTTT
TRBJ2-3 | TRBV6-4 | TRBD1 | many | CASSRQGGTDTQYF | TGTGCCAGCAGTCGACAGGGAGGCACAGATACGCAGTATTTT
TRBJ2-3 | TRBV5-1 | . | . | CASSLDGPVTDTQYF | TGCGCCAGCAGCTTGGACGGGCCGGTAACAGATACGCAGTATTTT
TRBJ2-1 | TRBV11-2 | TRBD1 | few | CASSHWGQGDNEQFF | TGTGCCAGCAGCCACTGGGGACAGGGGGACAATGAGCAGTTCTTC
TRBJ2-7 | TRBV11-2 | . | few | CASSLNEQYF | TGTGCCAGCAGCTTAAACGAGCAGTACTTC
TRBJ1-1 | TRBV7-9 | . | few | CASSLAGEGEAFF | TGTGCCAGCAGCTTAGCAGGGGAGGGTGAAGCTTTCTTT
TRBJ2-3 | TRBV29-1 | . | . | CSVEPGSDTQYF | TGCAGCGTTGAACCAGGATCAGATACGCAGTATTTT
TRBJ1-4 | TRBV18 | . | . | CASSPRGPPSTNEKLFF | TGTGCCAGCTCACCACGGGGACCGCCTTCAACTAATGAAAAACTGTTTTTT
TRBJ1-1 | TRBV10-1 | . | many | CASSDKGRGNTEAFF | TGCGCCAGCAGTGATAAGGGCAGAGGGAACACTGAAGCTTTCTTT
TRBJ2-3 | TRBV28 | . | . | CASSLVWTVTDTQYF | TGTGCCAGCAGTTTGGTATGGACGGTCACAGATACGCAGTATTTT
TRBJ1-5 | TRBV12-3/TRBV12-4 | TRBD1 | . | CASSLASGTGNQPQHF | TGTGCCAGCAGTTTAGCCTCCGGGACAGGGAATCAGCCCCAGCATTTT
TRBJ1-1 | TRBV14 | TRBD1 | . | CASSPRTGPNTEAFF | TGTGCCAGCAGCCCTCGGACAGGGCCAAACACTGAAGCTTTCTTT
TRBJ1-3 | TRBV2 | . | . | CASSDRGLTGNTIYF | TGTGCCAGCAGTGATCGGGGGTTGACTGGAAACACCATATATTTT
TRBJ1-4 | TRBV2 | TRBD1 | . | CASSEPKTGENNEKLFF | TGTGCCAGCAGTGAACCTAAGACAGGGGAGAATAATGAAAAACTGTTTTTT
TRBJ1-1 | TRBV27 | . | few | CATVGRGNTEAFF | TGTGCCACCGTCGGACGGGGGAACACTGAAGCTTTCTTT
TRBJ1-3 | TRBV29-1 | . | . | CSVDGQGNTIYF | TGCAGCGTTGATGGACAGGGAAACACCATATATTTT
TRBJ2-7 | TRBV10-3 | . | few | CAISESQAYEQYF | TGTGCCATCAGTGAGTCGCAAGCCTACGAGCAGTACTTC
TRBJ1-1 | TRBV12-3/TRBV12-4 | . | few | CASISGGNTEAFF | TGTGCCAGCATCTCCGGAGGGAACACTGAAGCTTTCTTT
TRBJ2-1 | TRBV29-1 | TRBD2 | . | CSVGAGIEQFF | TGCAGCGTTGGAGCGGGGATTGAGCAGTTCTTC
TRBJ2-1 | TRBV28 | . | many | CASTFGGTHEQFF | TGTGCCAGCACCTTCGGGGGAACCCATGAGCAGTTCTTC
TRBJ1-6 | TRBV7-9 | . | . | CASSLGSGDSPLHF | TGTGCCAGCAGCTTAGGGTCAGGGGATTCACCCCTCCACTTT
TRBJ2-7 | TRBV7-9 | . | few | CASSLAVGVESSYEQYF | TGTGCCAGCAGCTTAGCTGTGGGGGTAGAGAGCTCCTACGAGCAGTACTTC
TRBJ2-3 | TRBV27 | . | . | CASSLLQVPQDTQYF | TGTGCCAGCAGTTTATTACAGGTACCTCAAGATACGCAGTATTTT
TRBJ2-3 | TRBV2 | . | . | CASSERSTDTQYF | TGTGCCAGCAGTGAAAGGAGCACAGATACGCAGTATTTT
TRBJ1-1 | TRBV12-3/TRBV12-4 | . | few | CASSLGGENTEAFF | TGTGCCAGCAGTTTAGGGGGGGAGAACACTGAAGCTTTCTTT
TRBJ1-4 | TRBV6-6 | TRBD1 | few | CASSYRGQPNEKLFF | TGTGCCAGCAGTTACAGGGGACAGCCTAATGAAAAACTGTTTTTT